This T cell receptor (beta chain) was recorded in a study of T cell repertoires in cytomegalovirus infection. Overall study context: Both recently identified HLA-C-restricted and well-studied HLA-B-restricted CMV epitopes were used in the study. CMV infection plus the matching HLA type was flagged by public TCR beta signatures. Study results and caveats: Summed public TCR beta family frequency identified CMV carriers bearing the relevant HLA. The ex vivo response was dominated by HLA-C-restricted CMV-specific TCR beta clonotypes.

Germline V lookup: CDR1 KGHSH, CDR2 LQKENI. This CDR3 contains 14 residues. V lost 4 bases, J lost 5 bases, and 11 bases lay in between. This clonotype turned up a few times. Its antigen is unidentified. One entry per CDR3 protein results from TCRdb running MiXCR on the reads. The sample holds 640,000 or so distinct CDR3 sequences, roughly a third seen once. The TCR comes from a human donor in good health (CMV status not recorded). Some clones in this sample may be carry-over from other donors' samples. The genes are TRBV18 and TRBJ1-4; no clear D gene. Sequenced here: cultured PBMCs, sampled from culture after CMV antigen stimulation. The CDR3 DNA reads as TGTGCCAGCTCACTGGGCAGGATAAATGAAAAACTGTTTTTT. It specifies CASSLGRINEKLFF.